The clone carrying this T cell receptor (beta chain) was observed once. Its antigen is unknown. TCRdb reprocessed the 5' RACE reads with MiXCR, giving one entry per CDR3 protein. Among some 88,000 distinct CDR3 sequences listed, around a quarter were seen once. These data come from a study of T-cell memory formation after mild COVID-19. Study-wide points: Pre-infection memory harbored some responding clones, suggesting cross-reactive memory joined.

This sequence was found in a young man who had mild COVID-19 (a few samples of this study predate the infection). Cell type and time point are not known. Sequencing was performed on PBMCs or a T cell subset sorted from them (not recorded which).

Written as DNA, the CDR3 is TGTGCCAGCAGCCAGGGGACAGGGGTCGGAACCAAAAACATTCAGTACTTC. Translation gives CASSQGTGVGTKNIQYF. The chain employs TRBV7-9 and TRBJ2-4; TRBD1 aligns across 10 bases. CDR3 length: 17 residues. J was trimmed by 2 bases and V by 5 bases; bases with no gene match: 9. CDR1 and CDR2 from the germline V gene are SEHNR and FQNEAQ (reference sequence).